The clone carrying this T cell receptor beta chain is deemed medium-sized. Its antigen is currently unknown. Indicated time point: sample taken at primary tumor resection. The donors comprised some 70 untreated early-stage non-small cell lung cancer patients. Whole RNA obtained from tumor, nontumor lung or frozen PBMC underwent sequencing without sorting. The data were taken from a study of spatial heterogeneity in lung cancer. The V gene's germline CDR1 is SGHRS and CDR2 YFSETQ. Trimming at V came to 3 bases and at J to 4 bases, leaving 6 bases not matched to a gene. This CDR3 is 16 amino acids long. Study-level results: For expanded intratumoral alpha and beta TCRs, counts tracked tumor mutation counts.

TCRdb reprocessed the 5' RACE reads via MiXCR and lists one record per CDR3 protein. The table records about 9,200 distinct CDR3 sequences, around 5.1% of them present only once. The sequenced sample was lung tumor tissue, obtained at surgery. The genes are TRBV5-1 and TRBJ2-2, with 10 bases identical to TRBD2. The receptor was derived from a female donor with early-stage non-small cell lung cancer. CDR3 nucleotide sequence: TGCGCCAGCAGCTCGCCAGCGGGAGGGCTCACCGGGGAGCTGTTTTTT. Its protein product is CASSSPAGGLTGELFF.